The rows below give T cell receptor beta chains drawn from one sample of a study of beta chain features in type 1 diabetes. Measured with immunoSEQ multiplex PCR; TCRdb has only the in-frame clones, and not every one. The data contain 130,000 to 150,000 clones, roughly a tenth of them singletons. Sequenced sample: central memory CD4+ T cells from blood. These receptors were obtained from a man aged 18 to 35 in good health. CDR3s include the opening cysteine and the closing phenylalanine or tryptophan. Fields, in order: clone size, D gene, J gene, V gene, CDR3 protein, CDR3 DNA. D genes are given only for firm matches. Size tells how often a clone was seen (once, few, many) or the class of an expanded clone, and some rows leave it out.

size: NA; D: TRBD1; J: TRBJ1-4; V: TRBV28; CDR3: CASTFQGADNEKLFF; DNA: TGTGCCAGCACATTTCAGGGGGCAGATAATGAAAAACTGTTTTTT
size: many; D: TRBD1; J: TRBJ1-4; V: TRBV7-9; CDR3: CASSRRQGGTTNEKLFF; DNA: TGTGCCAGCAGCCGTAGACAGGGCGGAACAACTAATGAAAAACTGTTTTTT
size: NA; D: NA; J: TRBJ2-2; V: TRBV2; CDR3: CASSLDTGELFF; DNA: TGTGCCAGCAGTTTAGACACCGGGGAGCTGTTTTTT
size: many; D: NA; J: TRBJ2-3; V: TRBV4-2; CDR3: CASSQPSQSDTQYF; DNA: TGTGCCAGCAGCCAACCTAGCCAGTCAGATACGCAGTATTTT
size: NA; D: TRBD1; J: TRBJ2-6; V: TRBV5-1; CDR3: CASSLAGTGSLAGANVLTF; DNA: TGCGCCAGCAGCTTGGCCGGGACAGGGTCCCTCGCTGGGGCCAACGTCCTGACTTTC
size: NA; D: TRBD1; J: TRBJ1-2; V: TRBV18; CDR3: CASSPLRDRSNYGYTF; DNA: TGTGCCAGCTCACCACTGCGGGACAGGAGTAACTATGGCTACACCTTC
size: NA; D: TRBD2; J: TRBJ2-3; V: TRBV7-6; CDR3: CASSSGTSVADTQYF; DNA: TGTGCCAGCAGCTCAGGGACTAGCGTTGCAGATACGCAGTATTTT
size: NA; D: NA; J: TRBJ1-4; V: TRBV4-1; CDR3: CASTDRGGRTNEKLFF; DNA: TGCGCCAGCACCGATCGGGGGGGGCGGACTAATGAAAAACTGTTTTTT
size: few; D: NA; J: TRBJ2-5; V: TRBV30; CDR3: CAWSVRTAFQETQYF; DNA: TGTGCCTGGAGTGTCCGCACAGCTTTCCAAGAGACCCAGTACTTC
size: few; D: NA; J: TRBJ1-2; V: TRBV28; CDR3: CASSLQNYGYTF; DNA: TGTGCCAGCAGTTTGCAGAACTATGGCTACACCTTC